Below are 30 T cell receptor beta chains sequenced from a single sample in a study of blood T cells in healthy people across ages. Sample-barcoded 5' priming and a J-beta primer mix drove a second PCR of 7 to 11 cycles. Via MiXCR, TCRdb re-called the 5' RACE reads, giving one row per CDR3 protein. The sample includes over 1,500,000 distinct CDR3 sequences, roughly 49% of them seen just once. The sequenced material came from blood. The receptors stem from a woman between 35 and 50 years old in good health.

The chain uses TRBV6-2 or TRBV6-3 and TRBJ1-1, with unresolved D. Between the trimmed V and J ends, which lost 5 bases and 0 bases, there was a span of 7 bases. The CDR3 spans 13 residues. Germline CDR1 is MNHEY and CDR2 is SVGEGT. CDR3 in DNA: TGTGCCAGCAGTGTGCCTATGAACACTGAAGCTTTCTTT. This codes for CASSVPMNTEAFF.

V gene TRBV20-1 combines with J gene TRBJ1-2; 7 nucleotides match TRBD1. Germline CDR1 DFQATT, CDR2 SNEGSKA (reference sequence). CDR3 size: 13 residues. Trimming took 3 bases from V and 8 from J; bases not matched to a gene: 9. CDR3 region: CSASRQGDMGYTF. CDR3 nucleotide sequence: TGCAGTGCTAGTAGACAGGGAGATATGGGCTACACCTTC.

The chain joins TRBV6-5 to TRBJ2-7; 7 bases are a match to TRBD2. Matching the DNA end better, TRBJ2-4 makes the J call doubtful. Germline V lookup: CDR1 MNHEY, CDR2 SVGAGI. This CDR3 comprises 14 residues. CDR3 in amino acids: CASSGTREGNIQYF. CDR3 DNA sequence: TGTGCCAGCAGTGGGACCAGGGAGGGGAACATTCAGTACTTC.

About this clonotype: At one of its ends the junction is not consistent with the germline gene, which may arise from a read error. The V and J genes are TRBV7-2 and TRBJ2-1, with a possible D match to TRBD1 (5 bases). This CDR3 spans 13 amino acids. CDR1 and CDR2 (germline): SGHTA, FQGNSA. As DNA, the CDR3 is TGTGCCAGCAGCCCCTCTATGGACAATGTGCAGTTCTTC. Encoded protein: CASSPSMDNVQFF.

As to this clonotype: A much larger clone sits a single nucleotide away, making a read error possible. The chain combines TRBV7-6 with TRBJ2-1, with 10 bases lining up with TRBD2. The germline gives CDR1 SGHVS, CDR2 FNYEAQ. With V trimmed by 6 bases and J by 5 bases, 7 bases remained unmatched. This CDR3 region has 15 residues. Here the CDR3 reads CASSPLAGDHNEQFF. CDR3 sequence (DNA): TGTGCCAGCAGTCCTCTAGCGGGGGACCACAATGAGCAGTTCTTC.

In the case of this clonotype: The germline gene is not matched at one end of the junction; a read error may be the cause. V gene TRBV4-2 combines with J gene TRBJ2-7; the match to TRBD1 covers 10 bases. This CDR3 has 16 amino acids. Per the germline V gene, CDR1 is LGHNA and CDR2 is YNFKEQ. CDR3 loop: CTSSQGQGRGKYEQYF. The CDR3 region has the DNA TGTACCAGCAGCCAGGGACAGGGGCGGGGGAAATACGAGCAGTACTTC.

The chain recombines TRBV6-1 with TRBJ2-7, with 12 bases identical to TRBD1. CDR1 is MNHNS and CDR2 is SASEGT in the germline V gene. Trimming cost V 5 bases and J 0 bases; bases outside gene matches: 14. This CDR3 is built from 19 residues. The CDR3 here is CASSRSGTGGARISYEQYF. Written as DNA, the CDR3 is TGTGCCAGCAGTCGTTCGGGGACAGGGGGCGCCCGGATCTCCTACGAGCAGTACTTC.

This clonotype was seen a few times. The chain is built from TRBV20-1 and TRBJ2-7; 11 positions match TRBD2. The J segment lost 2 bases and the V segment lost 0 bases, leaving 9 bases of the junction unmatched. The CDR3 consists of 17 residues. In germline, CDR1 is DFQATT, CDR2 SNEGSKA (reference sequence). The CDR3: CSARDRSGGERAYEQYF. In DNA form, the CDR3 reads TGCAGTGCTAGAGATCGTAGCGGGGGGGAGAGGGCCTACGAGCAGTACTTC.

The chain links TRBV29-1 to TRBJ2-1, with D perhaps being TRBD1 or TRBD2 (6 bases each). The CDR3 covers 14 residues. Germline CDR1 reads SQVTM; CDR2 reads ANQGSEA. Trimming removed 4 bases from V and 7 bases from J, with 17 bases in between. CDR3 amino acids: CSVVRDTWPNEQFF. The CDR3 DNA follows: TGCAGCGTTGTGCGGGACACTTGGCCTAATGAGCAGTTCTTC.

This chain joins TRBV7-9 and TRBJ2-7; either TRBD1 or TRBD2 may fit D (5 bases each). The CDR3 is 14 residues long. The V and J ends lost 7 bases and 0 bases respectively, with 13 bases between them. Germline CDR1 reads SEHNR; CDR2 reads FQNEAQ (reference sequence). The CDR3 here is CASTAGTDSYEQYF. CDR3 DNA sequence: TGTGCCAGCACCGCCGGGACGGACTCCTACGAGCAGTACTTC.

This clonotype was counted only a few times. CDR3 residues: CASSFGGAQGTTF. As DNA, the CDR3 is TGTGCCAGCAGCTTCGGGGGGGCCCAGGGGACCACCTTC. The chain links TRBV7-8 to TRBJ1-2; TRBD1 is a possible D gene (6 bases). The CDR3 runs 13 residues. Germline lookup yields CDR1 SGHVS and CDR2 FQNEAQ. V was pared by 3 bases and J by 13 bases, with 18 bases between.

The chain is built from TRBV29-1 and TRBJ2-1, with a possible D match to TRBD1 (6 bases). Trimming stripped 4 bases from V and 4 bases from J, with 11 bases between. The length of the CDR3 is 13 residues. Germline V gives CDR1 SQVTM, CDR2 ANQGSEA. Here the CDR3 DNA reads TGCAGCGTTGGGACAGTGGGTTACAATGAGCAGTTCTTC. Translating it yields CSVGTVGYNEQFF.

This CDR3 is CASSLFGGRETQYF. As DNA, the CDR3 is TGTGCCAGCAGCTTATTCGGCGGGCGGGAGACCCAGTACTTC. The genes are TRBV7-2 and TRBJ2-5, with a tentative D call TRBD2 (5 bases). The ends were cut back, 2 bases at V and 5 bases at J, with 12 bases in the middle. Per germline, CDR1 SGHTA and CDR2 FQGNSA. The CDR3 covers 14 residues.

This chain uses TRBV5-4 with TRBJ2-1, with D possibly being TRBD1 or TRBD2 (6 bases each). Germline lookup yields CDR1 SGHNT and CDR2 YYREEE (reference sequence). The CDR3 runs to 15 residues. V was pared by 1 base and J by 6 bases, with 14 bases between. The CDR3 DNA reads TGTGCCAGCAGCTTGTTGGGGGGCCGGGCCAATGAGCAGTTCTTC. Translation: CASSLLGGRANEQFF. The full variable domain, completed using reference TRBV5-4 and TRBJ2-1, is ETGVTQSPTHLIKTRGQQVTLRCSSQSGHNTVSWYQQALGQGPQFIFQYYREEENGRGNFPPRFSGLQFPNYSSELNVNALELDDSALYLCASSLLGGRANEQFFGPGTRLTVL.

CDR3 residues: CASGEWRGQGSNYEQYF. CDR3 coding DNA: TGTGCTAGCGGAGAATGGAGGGGACAGGGCTCTAACTACGAGCAGTACTTC. The V call is TRBV7-7, the J call TRBJ2-5; 9 bases match TRBD1. Matching the DNA end better, TRBJ2-7 makes the J call doubtful. This CDR3 has 17 residues. CDR1 is SSHAT, CDR2 FNYEAQ, per germline (reference sequence).

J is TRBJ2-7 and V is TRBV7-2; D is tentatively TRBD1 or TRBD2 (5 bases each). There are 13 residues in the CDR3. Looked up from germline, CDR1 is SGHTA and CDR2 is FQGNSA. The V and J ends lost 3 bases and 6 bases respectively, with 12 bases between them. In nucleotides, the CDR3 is TGTGCCAGCAGCTTCATCGGGGCGCCCGAGCAGTACTTC. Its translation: CASSFIGAPEQYF.

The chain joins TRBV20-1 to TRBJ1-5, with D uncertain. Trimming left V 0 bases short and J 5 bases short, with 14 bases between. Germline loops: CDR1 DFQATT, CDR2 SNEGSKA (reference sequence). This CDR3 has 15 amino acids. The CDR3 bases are TGCAGTGCTAGAGATGAGGCAGGTATCTATCAGCCCCAGCATTTT. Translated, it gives CSARDEAGIYQPQHF.

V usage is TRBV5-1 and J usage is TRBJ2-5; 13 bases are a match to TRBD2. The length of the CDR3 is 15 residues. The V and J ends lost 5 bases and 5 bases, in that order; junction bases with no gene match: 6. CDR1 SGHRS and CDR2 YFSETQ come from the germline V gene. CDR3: CASSKGLAGPETQYF. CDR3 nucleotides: TGCGCCAGCAGTAAGGGACTAGCGGGGCCGGAGACCCAGTACTTC.

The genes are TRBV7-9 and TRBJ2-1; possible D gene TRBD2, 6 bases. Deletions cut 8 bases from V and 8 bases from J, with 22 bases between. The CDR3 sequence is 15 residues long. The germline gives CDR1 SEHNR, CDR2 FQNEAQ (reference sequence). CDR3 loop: CASSKTSSISDEQFF. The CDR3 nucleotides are TGTGCCAGCTCAAAGACTAGTTCCATTTCGGATGAGCAGTTCTTC.

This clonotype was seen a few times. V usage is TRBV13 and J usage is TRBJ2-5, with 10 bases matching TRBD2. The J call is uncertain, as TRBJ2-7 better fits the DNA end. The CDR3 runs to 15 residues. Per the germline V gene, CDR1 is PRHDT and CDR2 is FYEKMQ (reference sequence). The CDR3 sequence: CASSLQAGGPVEQYF. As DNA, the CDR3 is TGTGCCAGCAGCCTCCAAGCGGGGGGGCCGGTCGAGCAGTACTTC.

The CDR3 sequence is CASSSRQGEAFF. The CDR3 bases are TGTGCCAGCAGTTCCCGACAGGGTGAAGCTTTCTTT. This chain connects TRBV6-5 to TRBJ1-1; 7 bases agree with TRBD1. V lost 4 bases to trimming and J lost 7 bases; unmatched junction nucleotides: 3. The germline gives CDR1 MNHEY, CDR2 SVGAGI. The CDR3 is 12 amino acids.

Written as DNA, the CDR3 is TGCAATGCAATGGACCGGGACACATACAATGAGCAGTTCTTC. It specifies CNAMDRDTYNEQFF. The V and J genes are TRBV20-1 and TRBJ2-1; a weak D match, TRBD1 (6 bases). This CDR3 has 14 residues. The germline V gene has CDR1 DFQATT and CDR2 SNEGSKA (reference sequence).

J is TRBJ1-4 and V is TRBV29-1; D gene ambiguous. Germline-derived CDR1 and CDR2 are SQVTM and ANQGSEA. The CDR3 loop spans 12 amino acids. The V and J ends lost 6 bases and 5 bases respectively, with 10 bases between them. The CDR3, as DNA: TGCAGCGTCGGGGTCCAAAATGAAAAACTGTTTTTT. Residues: CSVGVQNEKLFF.

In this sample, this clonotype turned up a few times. The CDR3 sequence: CASSGNVGRDGNKGQFF. The CDR3 DNA reads as TGTGCCAGCAGCGGTAATGTCGGAAGAGATGGGAATAAGGGGCAGTTCTTC. This chain links TRBV9 with TRBJ2-1; no clear D. V shed 3 bases and J shed 12 bases, with 28 bases lying between them. The germline CDR1 and CDR2 sequences are SGDLS and YYNGEE. There are 17 residues in the CDR3.

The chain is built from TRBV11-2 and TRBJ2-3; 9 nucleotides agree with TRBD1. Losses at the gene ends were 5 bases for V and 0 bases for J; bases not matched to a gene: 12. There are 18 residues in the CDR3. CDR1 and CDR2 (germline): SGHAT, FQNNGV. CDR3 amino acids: CASSRVIQGARSTDTQYF. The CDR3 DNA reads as TGTGCCAGCAGCCGCGTCATACAGGGGGCTCGAAGCACAGATACGCAGTATTTT. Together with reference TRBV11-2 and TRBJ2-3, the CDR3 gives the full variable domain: EAGVAQSPRYKIIEKRQSVAFWCNPISGHATLYWYQQILGQGPKLLIQFQNNGVVDDSQLPKDRFSAERLKGVDSTLKIQPAKLEDSAVYLCASSRVIQGARSTDTQYFGPGTRLTVL.

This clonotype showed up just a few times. The CDR3 loop reads CASSENPSGTWEQYF. CDR3 sequence (DNA): TGTGCCAGCAGTGAAAATCCGTCTGGGACGTGGGAGCAGTACTTC. The chain uses TRBV6-1 and TRBJ2-7; possibly TRBD1 or TRBD2 for D (5 bases each). Trimming pared 2 bases from V and 7 bases from J, leaving 18 bases between. CDR3 length: 15 amino acids. In germline, CDR1 is MNHNS, CDR2 SASEGT.

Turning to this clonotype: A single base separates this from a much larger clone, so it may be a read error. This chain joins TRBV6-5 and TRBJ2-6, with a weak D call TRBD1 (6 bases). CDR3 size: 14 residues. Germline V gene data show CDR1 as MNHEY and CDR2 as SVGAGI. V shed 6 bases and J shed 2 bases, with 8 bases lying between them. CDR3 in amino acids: CASSNRAGANVLTF. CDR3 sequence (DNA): TGTGCCAGCAGCAACAGGGCTGGGGCCAACGTCCTGACTTTC.

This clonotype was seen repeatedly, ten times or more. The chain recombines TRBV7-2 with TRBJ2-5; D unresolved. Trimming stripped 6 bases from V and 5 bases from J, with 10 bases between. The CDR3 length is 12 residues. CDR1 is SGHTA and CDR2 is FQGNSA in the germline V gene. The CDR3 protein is CASSLLSETQYF. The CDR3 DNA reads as TGTGCCAGCAGTTTGCTTTCGGAGACCCAGTACTTC.

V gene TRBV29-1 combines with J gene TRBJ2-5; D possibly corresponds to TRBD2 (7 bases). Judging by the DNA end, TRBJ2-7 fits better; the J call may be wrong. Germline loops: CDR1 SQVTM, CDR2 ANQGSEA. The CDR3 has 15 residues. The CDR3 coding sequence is TGCAGCGTGGGTCGGGGGCCGGGGGGTTTGGACGAGCAGTACTTC. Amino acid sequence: CSVGRGPGGLDEQYF.

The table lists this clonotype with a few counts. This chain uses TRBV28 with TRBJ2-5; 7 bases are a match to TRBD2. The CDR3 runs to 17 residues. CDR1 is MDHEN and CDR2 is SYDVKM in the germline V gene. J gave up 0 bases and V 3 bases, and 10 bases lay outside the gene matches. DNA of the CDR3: TGTGCCAGCAGTTTTTTTCGGGTAGCGGGCGACCAAGAGACCCAGTACTTC. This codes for CASSFFRVAGDQETQYF. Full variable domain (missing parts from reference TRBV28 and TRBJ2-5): DVKVTQSSRYLVKRTGEKVFLECVQDMDHENMFWYRQDPGLGLRLIYFSYDVKMKEKGDIPEGYSVSREKKERFSLILESASTNQTSMYLCASSFFRVAGDQETQYFGPGTRLLVL.